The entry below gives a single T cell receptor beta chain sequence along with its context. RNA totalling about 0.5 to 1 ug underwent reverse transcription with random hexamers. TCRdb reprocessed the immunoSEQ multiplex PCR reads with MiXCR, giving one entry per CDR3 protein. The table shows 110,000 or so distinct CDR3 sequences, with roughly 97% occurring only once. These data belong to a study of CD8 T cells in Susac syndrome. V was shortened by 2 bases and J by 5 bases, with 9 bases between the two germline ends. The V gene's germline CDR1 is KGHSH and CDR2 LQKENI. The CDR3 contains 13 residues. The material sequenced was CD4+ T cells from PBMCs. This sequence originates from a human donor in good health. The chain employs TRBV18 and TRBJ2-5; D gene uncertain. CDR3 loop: CASSPGVMETQYF. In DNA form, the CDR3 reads TGTGCCAGCTCACCAGGGGTTATGGAGACCCAGTACTTC.